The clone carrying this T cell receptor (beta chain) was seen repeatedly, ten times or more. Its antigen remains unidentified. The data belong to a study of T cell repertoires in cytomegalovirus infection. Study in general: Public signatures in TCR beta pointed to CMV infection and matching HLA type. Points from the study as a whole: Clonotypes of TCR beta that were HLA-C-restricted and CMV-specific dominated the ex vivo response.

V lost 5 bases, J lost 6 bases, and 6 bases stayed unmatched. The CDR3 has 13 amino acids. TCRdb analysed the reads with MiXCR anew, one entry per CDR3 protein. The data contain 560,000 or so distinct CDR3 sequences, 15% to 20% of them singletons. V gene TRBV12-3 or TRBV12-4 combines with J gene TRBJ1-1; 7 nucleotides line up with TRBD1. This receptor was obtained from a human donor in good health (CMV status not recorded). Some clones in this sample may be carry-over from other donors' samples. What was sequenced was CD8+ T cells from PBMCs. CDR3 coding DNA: TGTGCCAGCAGTACCCGCAGGGGGGCTGAAGCTTTCTTT. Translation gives CASSTRRGAEAFF.